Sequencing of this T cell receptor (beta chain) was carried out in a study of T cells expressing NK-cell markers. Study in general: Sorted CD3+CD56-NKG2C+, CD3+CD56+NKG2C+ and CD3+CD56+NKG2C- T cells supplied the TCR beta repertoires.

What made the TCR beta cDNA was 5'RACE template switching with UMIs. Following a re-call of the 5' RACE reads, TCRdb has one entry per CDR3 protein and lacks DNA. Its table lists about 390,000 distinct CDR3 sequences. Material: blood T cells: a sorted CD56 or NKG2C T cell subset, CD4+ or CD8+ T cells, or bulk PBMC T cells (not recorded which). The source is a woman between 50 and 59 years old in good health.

The CDR3 spells CASSIVGRDYHNTEAFF. The chain combines TRBV19 with TRBJ1-1. Germline V gives CDR1 LNHDA, CDR2 SQIVND (reference sequence). The length of the CDR3 is 17 residues.